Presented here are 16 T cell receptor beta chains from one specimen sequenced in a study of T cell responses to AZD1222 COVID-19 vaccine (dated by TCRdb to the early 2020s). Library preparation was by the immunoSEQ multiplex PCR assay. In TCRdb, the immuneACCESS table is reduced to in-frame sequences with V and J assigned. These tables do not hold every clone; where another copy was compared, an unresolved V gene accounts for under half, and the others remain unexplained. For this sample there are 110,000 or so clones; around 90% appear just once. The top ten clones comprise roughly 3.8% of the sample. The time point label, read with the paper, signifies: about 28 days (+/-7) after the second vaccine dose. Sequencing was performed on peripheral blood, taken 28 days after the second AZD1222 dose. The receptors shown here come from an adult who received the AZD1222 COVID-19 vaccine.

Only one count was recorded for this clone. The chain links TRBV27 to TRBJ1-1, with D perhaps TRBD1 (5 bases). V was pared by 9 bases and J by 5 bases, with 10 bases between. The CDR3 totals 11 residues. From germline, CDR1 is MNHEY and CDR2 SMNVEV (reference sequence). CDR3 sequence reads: CASARGTEAFF. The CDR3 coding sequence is TGTGCCAGTGCGCGGGGGACTGAAGCTTTCTTT.

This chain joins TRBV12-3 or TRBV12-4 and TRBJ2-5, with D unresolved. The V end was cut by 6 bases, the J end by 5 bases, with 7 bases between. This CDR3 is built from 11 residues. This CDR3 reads CASSPRETQYF. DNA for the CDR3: TGTGCCAGCAGCCCCCGGGAGACCCAGTACTTC.

This CDR3 is CSVVTGRATAGELFF. CDR3 nucleotides: TGCAGCGTTGTCACCGGGAGGGCCACGGCCGGGGAGCTGTTTTTT. The chain combines TRBV29-1 with TRBJ2-2, with 8 positions matching TRBD2. Trimming at V came to 4 bases and at J to 6 bases, leaving 10 bases not matched to a gene. This CDR3 contains 15 residues. CDR1 and CDR2 (germline): SQVTM, ANQGSEA.

The CDR3 loop is CASSDVRGQPQHF. CDR3 coding DNA: TGTGCCAGCAGTGATGTAAGGGGCCAGCCCCAGCATTTT. This sequence joins TRBV6-1 and TRBJ1-5, with D tentatively TRBD1 (5 bases). The CDR3 is 13 amino acids. V was cut by 3 bases and J by 7 bases, with 10 bases left in between. The germline gives CDR1 MNHNS, CDR2 SASEGT.

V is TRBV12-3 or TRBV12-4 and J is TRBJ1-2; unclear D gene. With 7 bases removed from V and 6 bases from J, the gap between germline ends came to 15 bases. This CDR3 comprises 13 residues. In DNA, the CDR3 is TGTGCCAGCACTACTGGGCGGTCCGATGGCTACACCTTC. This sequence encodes CASTTGRSDGYTF.

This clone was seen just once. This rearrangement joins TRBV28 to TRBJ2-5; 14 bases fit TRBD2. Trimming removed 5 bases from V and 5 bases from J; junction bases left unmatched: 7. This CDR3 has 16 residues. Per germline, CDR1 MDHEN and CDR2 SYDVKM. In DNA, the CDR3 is TGTGCCAGCAGTGGAGGGACTAGCGGGAGACAGGAGACCCAGTACTTC. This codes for CASSGGTSGRQETQYF. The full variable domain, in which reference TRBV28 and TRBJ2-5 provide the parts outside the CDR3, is DVKVTQSSRYLVKRTGEKVFLECVQDMDHENMFWYRQDPGLGLRLIYFSYDVKMKEKGDIPEGYSVSREKKERFSLILESASTNQTSMYLCASSGGTSGRQETQYFGPGTRLLVL.

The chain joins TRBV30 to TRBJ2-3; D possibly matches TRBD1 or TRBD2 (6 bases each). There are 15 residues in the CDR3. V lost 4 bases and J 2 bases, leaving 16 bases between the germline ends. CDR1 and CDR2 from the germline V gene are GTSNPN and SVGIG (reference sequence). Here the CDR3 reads CAWTSSGGLTDTQYF. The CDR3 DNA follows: TGTGCCTGGACATCTTCTGGGGGGCTCACAGATACGCAGTATTTT. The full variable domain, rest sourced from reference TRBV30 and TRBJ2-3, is SQTIHQWPATLVQPVGSPLSLECTVEGTSNPNLYWYRQAAGRGLQLLFYSVGIGQISSEVPQNLSASRPQDRQFILSSKKLLLSDSGFYLCAWTSSGGLTDTQYFGPGTRLTVL.

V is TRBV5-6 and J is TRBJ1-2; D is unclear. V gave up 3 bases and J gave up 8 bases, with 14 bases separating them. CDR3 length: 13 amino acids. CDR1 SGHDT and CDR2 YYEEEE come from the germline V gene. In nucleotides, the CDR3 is TGTGCCAGCAGCTCCCGAGCCTCGGAAGGCTACACCTTC. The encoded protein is CASSSRASEGYTF.

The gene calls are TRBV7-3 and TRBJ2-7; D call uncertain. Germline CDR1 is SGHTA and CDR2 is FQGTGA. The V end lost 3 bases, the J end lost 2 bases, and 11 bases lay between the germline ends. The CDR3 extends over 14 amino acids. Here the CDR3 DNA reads TGTGCCAGCAGCTTTGGGCCCGAGCCCTACGAGCAGTACTTC. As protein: CASSFGPEPYEQYF.

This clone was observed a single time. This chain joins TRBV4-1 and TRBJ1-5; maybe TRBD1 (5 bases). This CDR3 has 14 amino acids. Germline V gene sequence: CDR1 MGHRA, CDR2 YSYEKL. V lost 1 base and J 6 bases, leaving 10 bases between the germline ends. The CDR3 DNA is TGCGCCAGCAGCCAAGTCTTCGGGGCTCAGCCCCAGCATTTT. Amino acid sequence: CASSQVFGAQPQHF.

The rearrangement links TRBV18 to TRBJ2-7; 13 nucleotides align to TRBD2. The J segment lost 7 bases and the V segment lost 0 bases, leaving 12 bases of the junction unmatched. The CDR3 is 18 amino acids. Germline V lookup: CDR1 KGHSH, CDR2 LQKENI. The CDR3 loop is CASSPPGGGGLAGKEQYF. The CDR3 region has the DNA TGTGCCAGCTCACCACCGGGAGGAGGGGGACTAGCGGGAAAGGAGCAGTACTTC.

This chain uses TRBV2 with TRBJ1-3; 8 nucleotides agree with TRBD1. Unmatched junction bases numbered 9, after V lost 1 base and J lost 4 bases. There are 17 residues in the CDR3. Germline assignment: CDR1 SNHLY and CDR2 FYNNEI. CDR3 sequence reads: CASSEGTGILGGNTIYF. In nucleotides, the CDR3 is TGTGCCAGCAGTGAAGGGACAGGGATTTTGGGCGGAAACACCATATATTTT.

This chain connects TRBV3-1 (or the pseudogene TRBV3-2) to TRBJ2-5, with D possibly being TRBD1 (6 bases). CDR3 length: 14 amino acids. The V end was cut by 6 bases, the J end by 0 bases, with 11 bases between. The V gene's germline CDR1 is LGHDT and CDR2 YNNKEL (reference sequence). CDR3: CASRRTGHQETQYF. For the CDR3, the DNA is TGTGCCAGCAGGCGCACAGGGCACCAAGAGACCCAGTACTTC.

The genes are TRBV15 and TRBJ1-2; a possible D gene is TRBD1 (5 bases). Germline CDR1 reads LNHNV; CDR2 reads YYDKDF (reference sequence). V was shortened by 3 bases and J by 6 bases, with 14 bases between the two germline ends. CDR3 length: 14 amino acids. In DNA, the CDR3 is TGTGCCACCAGCAGGGGGGTAACAGAAGATGGCTACACCTTC. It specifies CATSRGVTEDGYTF.

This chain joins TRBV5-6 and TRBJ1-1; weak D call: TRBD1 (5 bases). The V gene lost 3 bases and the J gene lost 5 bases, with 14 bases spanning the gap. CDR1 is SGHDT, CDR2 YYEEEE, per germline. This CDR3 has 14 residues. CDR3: CASSSDSGGTEAFF. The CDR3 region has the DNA TGTGCCAGCAGCTCCGACAGTGGAGGGACTGAAGCTTTCTTT.

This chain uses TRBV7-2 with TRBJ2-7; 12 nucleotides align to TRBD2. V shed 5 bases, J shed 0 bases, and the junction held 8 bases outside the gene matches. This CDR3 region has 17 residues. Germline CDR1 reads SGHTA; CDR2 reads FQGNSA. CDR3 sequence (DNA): TGTGCCAGCAGCACCCCTAGCGGGAGGGCCCCCTCCTACGAGCAGTACTTC. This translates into CASSTPSGRAPSYEQYF.